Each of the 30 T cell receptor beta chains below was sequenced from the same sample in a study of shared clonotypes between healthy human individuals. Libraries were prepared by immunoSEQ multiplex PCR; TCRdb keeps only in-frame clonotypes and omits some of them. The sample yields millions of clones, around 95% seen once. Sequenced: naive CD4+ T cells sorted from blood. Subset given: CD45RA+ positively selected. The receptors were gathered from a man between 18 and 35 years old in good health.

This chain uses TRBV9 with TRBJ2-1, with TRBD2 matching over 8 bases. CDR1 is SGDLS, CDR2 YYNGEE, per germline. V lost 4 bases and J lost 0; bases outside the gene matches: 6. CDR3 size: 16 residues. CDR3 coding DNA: TGTGCCAGCAGCTGGTCCGGGACTAGCTCCTACAATGAGCAGTTCTTC. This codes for CASSWSGTSSYNEQFF.

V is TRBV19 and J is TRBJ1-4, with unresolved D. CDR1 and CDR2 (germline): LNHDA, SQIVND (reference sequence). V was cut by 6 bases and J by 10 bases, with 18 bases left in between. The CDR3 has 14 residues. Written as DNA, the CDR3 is TGTGCCAGTAGCCCCGCCCCAGGCAGCGGAAAACTGTTTTTT. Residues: CASSPAPGSGKLFF. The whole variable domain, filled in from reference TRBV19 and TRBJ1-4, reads DGGITQSPKYLFRKEGQNVTLSCEQNLNHDAMYWYRQDPGQGLRLIYYSQIVNDFQKGDIAEGYSVSREKKESFPLTVTSAQKNPTAFYLCASSPAPGSGKLFFGSGTQLSVL.

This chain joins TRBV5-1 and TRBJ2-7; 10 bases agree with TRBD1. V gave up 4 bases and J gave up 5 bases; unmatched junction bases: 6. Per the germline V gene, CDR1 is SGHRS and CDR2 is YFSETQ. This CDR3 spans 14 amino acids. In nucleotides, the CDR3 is TGCGCCAGCAGCAGGGGACAGGGGACGCACGAGCAGTACTTC. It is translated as CASSRGQGTHEQYF.

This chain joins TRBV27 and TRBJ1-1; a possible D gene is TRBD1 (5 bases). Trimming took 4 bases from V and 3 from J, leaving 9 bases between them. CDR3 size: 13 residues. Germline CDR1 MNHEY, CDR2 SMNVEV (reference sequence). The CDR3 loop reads CASSYKGDTEAFF. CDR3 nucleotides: TGTGCCAGCAGTTACAAAGGGGACACTGAAGCTTTCTTT.

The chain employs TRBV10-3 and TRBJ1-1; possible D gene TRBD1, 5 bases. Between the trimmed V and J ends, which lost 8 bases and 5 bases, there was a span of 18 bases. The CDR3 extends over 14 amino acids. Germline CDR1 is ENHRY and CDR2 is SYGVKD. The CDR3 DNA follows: TGTGCCATCGGGACCGGGAGCTTAGGTACTGAAGCTTTCTTT. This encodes CAIGTGSLGTEAFF.

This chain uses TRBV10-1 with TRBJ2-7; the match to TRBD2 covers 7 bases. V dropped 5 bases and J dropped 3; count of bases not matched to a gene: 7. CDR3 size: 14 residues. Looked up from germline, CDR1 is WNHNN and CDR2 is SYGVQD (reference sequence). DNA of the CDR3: TGCGCCAGCAGTCCCCTTCCGGGGGGCTACGAGCAGTACTTC. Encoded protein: CASSPLPGGYEQYF.

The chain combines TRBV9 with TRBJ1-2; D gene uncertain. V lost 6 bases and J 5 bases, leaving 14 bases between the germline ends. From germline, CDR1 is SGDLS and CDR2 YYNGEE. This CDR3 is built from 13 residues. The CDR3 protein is CASTRLPAYGYTF. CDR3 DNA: TGTGCCAGCACGCGACTACCCGCTTATGGCTACACCTTC.

The CDR3 nucleotides read TGTGCCAGCAGCTTAAATTCGTATCCCGGGGAGCTGTTTTTT. Translation gives CASSLNSYPGELFF. The V gene is TRBV7-2, the J gene TRBJ2-2; D not certain. The length of the CDR3 is 14 residues. Germline loops: CDR1 SGHTA, CDR2 FQGNSA. V lost 2 bases, J lost 6 bases, and 10 bases lay in between.

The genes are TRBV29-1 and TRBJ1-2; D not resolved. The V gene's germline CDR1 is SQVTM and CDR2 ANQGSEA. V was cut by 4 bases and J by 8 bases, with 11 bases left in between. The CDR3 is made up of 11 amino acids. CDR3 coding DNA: TGCAGCGTTGGTGAGACAAAAGGCTACACCTTC. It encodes CSVGETKGYTF.

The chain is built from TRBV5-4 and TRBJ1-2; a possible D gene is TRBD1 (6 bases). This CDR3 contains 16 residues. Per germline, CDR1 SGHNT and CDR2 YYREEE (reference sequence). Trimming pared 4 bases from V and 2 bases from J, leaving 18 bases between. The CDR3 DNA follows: TGTGCCAGCAGCCCTGGGGGGACACCCGGGAACTATGGCTACACCTTC. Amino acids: CASSPGGTPGNYGYTF.

CDR3 residues: CASSLDGLRSPLHF. Here the CDR3 DNA reads TGTGCCAGCAGTCTAGACGGTCTCAGGTCACCCCTCCACTTT. V usage is TRBV2 and J usage is TRBJ1-6; D is uncertain. V lost 5 bases and J 10 bases, leaving 15 bases between the germline ends. The V gene's germline CDR1 is SNHLY and CDR2 FYNNEI. This CDR3 has 14 residues.

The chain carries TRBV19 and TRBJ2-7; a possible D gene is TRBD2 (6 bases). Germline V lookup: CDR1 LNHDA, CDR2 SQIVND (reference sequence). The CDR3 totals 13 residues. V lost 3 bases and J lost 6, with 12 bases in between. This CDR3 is CASSMRRALEQYF. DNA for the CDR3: TGTGCCAGTAGTATGCGGAGGGCCCTCGAGCAGTACTTC.

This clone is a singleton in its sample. CDR3 nucleotide sequence: TGTGCCTGGAGTGTACAGTCTGGGGGCGAGCAGTACTTC. As protein: CAWSVQSGGEQYF. The J gene is TRBJ2-7, the V gene TRBV30, with D tentatively TRBD1 or TRBD2 (5 bases each). Trimming took off 0 bases at V and 6 bases at J, with 12 bases between the two ends. The germline V gene has CDR1 GTSNPN and CDR2 SVGIG (reference sequence). The CDR3 has 13 amino acids.

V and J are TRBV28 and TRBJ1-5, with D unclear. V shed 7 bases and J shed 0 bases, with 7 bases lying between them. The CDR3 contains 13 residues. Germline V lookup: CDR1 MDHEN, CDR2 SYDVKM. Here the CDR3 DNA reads TGTGCCAGCATGTGGAGTAGCAATCAGCCCCAGCATTTT. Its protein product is CASMWSSNQPQHF.

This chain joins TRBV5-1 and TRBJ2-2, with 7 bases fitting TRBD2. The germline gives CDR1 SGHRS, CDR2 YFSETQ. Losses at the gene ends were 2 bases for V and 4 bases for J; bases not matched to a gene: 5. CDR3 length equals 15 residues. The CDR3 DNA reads TGCGCCAGCAGCTTACGGGGGGAGAGCACCGGGGAGCTGTTTTTT. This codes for CASSLRGESTGELFF.

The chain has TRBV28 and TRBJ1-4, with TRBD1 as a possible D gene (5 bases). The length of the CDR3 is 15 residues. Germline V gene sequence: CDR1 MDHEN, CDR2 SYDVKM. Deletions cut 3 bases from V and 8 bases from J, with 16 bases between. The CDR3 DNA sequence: TGTGCCAGCAGTTTTGGGACTCTCGGCTACGAAAAACTGTTTTTT. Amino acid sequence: CASSFGTLGYEKLFF.

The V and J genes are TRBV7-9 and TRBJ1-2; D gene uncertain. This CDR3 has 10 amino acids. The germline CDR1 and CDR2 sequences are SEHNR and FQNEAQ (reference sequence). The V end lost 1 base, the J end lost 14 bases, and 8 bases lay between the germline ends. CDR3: CASSLDLLTF. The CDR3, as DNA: TGTGCCAGCAGCTTAGATCTTTTAACCTTC.

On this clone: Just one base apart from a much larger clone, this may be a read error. The CDR3 DNA sequence: TGTGCCAGCAATGGGATAGACAGACCCTACGAGCAGTACTTC. Protein sequence: CASNGIDRPYEQYF. This rearrangement joins TRBV27 to TRBJ2-7; possible D gene TRBD1, 5 bases. V was trimmed by 7 bases and J by 2 bases, leaving 15 bases between them. Germline assignment: CDR1 MNHEY and CDR2 SMNVEV (reference sequence). The CDR3 covers 14 residues.

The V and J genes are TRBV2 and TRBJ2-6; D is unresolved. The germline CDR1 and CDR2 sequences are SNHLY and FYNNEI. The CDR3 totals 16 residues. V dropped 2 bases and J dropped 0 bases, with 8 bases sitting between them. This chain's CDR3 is CASSEFKGSGANVLTF. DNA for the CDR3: TGTGCCAGCAGTGAATTTAAGGGCTCTGGGGCCAACGTCCTGACTTTC.

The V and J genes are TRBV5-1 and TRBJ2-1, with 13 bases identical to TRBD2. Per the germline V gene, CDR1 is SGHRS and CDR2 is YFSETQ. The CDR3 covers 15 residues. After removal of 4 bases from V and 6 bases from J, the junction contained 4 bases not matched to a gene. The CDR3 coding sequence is TGCGCCAGCAGCGGGACTAGCGGGACCCCCAATGAGCAGTTCTTC. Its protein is CASSGTSGTPNEQFF.

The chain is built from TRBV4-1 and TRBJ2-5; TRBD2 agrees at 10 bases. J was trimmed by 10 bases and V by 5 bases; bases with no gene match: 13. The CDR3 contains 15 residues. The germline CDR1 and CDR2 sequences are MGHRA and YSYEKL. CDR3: CASSETGLAGVSQYF. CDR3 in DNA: TGCGCCAGCAGCGAGACCGGGCTAGCGGGGGTGAGCCAGTACTTC.

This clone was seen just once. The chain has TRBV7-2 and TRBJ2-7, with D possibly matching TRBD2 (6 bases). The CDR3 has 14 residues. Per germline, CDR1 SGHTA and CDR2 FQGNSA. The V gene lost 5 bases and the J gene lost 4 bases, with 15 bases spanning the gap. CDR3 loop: CASSPETSRYEQYF. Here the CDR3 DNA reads TGTGCCAGCAGCCCAGAGACTAGTAGGTACGAGCAGTACTTC.

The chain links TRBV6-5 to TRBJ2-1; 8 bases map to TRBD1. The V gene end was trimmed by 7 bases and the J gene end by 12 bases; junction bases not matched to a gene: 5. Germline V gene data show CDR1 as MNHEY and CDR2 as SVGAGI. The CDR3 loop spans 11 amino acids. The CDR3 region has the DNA TGTGCCAGCACCAACAGGGGGACGCAGTTCTTC. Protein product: CASTNRGTQFF.

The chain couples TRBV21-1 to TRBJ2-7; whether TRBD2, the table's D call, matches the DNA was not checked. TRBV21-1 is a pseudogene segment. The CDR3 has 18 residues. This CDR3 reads CASSMGDNKGTFSYEQYF. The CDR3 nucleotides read TGTGCCAGCAGCATGGGCGATAATAAAGGGACTTTCTCCTACGAGCAGTACTTC.

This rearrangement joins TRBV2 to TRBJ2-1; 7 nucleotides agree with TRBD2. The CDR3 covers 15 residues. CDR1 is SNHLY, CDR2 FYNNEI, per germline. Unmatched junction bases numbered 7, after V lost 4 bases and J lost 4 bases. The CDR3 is CASSVRLAAYNEQFF. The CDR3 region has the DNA TGTGCCAGCAGTGTACGACTAGCAGCATACAATGAGCAGTTCTTC.

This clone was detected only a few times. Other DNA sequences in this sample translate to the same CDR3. For the CDR3, the DNA is TGTGCCTGGAATGAAGCCAAAAACATTCAGTACTTC. The encoded protein is CAWNEAKNIQYF. The chain is built from TRBV30 and TRBJ2-4; D is unclear. Germline V gene lookup returns CDR1 GTSNPN and CDR2 SVGIG (reference sequence). The length of the CDR3 is 12 residues. The germline V and J ends were trimmed by 4 bases and 0 bases, with 4 bases remaining between them. Full variable domain (rest looked up from reference TRBV30 and TRBJ2-4): SQTIHQWPATLVQPVGSPLSLECTVEGTSNPNLYWYRQAAGRGLQLLFYSVGIGQISSEVPQNLSASRPQDRQFILSSKKLLLSDSGFYLCAWNEAKNIQYFGAGTRLSVL.

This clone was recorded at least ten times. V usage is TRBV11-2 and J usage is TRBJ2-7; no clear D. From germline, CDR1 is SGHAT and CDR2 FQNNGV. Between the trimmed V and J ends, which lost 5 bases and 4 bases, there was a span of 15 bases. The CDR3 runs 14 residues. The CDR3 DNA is TGTGCCAGCAGCCCAAGGGTCGCTTCTTACGAGCAGTACTTC. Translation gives CASSPRVASYEQYF.

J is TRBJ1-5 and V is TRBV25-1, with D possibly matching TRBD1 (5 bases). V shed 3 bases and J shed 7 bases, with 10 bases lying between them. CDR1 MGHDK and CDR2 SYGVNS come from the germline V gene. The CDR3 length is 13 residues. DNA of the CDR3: TGTGCCAGCAGTGACCAGGGCCGGCAGCCCCAGCATTTT. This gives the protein CASSDQGRQPQHF.

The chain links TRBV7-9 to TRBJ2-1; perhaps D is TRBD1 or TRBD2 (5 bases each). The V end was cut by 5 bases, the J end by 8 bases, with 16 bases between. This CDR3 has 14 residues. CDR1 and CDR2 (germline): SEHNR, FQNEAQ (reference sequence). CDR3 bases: TGTGCCAGCAGCCGACCGGGACCCAAGGATGAGCAGTTCTTC. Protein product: CASSRPGPKDEQFF.

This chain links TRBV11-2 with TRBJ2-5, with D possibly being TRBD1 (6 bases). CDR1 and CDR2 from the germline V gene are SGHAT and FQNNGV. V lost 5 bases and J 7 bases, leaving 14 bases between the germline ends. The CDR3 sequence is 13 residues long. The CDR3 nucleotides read TGTGCCAGCAGCATGAACAGGGACGGGACCCAGTACTTC. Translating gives CASSMNRDGTQYF.